The 10 T cell receptor beta chains presented below share a single source sample, sequenced in a study of T cell responses to AZD1222 COVID-19 vaccine. Using immunoSEQ multiplex PCR, the repertoire was profiled, and TCRdb retains in-frame clones only, with some absent. The sample comprises over 100,000 clones, roughly 87% of which are singletons, and roughly 5% rests with the top ten. Sequences were derived from peripheral blood, sampled on day 0 of AZD1222 vaccination. The source of these receptors is an adult in good health.

The chain combines TRBV30 with TRBJ1-1; D is perhaps TRBD1 (5 bases). CDR1 GTSNPN and CDR2 SVGIG come from the germline V gene (reference sequence). CDR3 length: 13 residues. The germline V and J ends were trimmed by 3 bases and 1 base, with 9 bases remaining between them. The CDR3 sequence: CAWRGQGNTEAFF. The CDR3 region has the DNA TGTGCCTGGAGGGGGCAGGGGAACACTGAAGCTTTCTTT.

The rearrangement links TRBV29-1 to TRBJ2-5; perhaps TRBD1 as D (7 bases). Trimming took off 5 bases at V and 4 bases at J, with 20 bases between the two ends. The CDR3 length is 15 residues. The germline CDR1 and CDR2 sequences are SQVTM and ANQGSEA. The CDR3 DNA reads as TGCAGCGTTTCCCAGGGGGGCAGTAGGAGAGAGACCCAGTACTTC. Translated: CSVSQGGSRRETQYF.

The chain uses TRBV19 and TRBJ1-4; 9 bases match TRBD1. V was clipped by 10 bases and J by 7 bases; unmatched bases: 7. The germline V gene has CDR1 LNHDA and CDR2 SQIVND (reference sequence). The CDR3 extends over 13 amino acids. The chain's CDR3 is CATRTGGGEKLFF. CDR3 in DNA: TGTGCCACCAGAACAGGGGGCGGTGAAAAACTGTTTTTT.

DNA for the CDR3: TGTGCCAGCAGGGACAGCTCTGGAAACACCATATATTTT. It encodes CASRDSSGNTIYF. J is TRBJ1-3 and V is TRBV6-6, with D perhaps matching TRBD1 (6 bases). The V end was cut by 6 bases, the J end by 0 bases, with 6 bases between. CDR3 length equals 13 residues. Germline V gene sequence: CDR1 MNHNY, CDR2 SVGAGI (reference sequence).

The V gene is TRBV6-5, the J gene TRBJ1-1; no firm D call. The CDR3 is 14 residues long. V was clipped by 4 bases and J by 0 bases, with 9 bases between them. The germline gives CDR1 MNHEY, CDR2 SVGAGI. Written as DNA, the CDR3 is TGTGCCAGCAGTTCCCGACGATTGAACACTGAAGCTTTCTTT. This encodes CASSSRRLNTEAFF.

This clone is a singleton in its sample. The chain links TRBV6-2 or TRBV6-3 to TRBJ2-7, with a weak D call TRBD2 (6 bases). Deletions cut 2 bases from V and 1 base from J, with 15 bases between. The CDR3 is 16 residues long. Germline V CDR1 and CDR2: MNHEY, SVGEGT. CDR3 sequence reads: CASSYPIGGRSYEQYF. As DNA, the CDR3 is TGTGCCAGCAGTTACCCGATTGGAGGGAGATCCTACGAGCAGTACTTC.

The chain links TRBV10-1 to TRBJ1-1, with a tentative D call TRBD1 (5 bases). CDR3 size: 15 residues. Trimming took 0 bases from V and 4 from J, leaving 12 bases between them. Germline lookup yields CDR1 WNHNN and CDR2 SYGVQD (reference sequence). The CDR3 here is CASSESSGTGTEAFF. The CDR3 DNA sequence: TGCGCCAGCAGTGAGTCCTCAGGGACGGGCACTGAAGCTTTCTTT.

This clone occurred many times. CDR3 DNA: TGTGCCAGCAGCTTAGGGACAGGGTTTGGGGGGGAGACCCAGTACTTC. It is translated as CASSLGTGFGGETQYF. This chain uses TRBV7-8 with TRBJ2-5; 8 nucleotides agree with TRBD1. The length of the CDR3 is 16 residues. Germline lookup yields CDR1 SGHVS and CDR2 FQNEAQ. Trimming removed 1 base from V and 5 bases from J; junction bases left unmatched: 9. The full variable domain, with the rest looked up from reference TRBV7-8 and TRBJ2-5, is GAGVSQSPRYKVAKRGQDVALRCDPISGHVSLFWYQQALGQGPEFLTYFQNEAQLDKSGLPSDRFFAERPEGSVSTLKIQRTQQEDSAVYLCASSLGTGFGGETQYFGPGTRLLVL.

The J gene is TRBJ2-1, the V gene TRBV28, with D perhaps matching TRBD2 (5 bases). V lost 6 bases and J lost 7, with 22 bases in between. This CDR3 contains 16 residues. CDR1 is MDHEN, CDR2 SYDVKM, per germline. The CDR3 nucleotides are TGTGCCAGCAGCTCTCCGGGGAGAGTGAGTCAGAATGAGCAGTTCTTC. Its translation is CASSSPGRVSQNEQFF.

The V and J genes are TRBV29-1 and TRBJ2-7; D is possibly TRBD1 (6 bases). In germline, CDR1 is SQVTM, CDR2 ANQGSEA. Trimming left V 7 bases short and J 3 bases short, with 10 bases between. The CDR3 consists of 11 residues. CDR3 region: CSALTGYEQYF. In DNA form, the CDR3 reads TGCAGCGCCCTGACAGGCTACGAGCAGTACTTC.